Each of the 28 T cell receptor beta chains below was sequenced from the same sample in a study of radiotherapy plus CTLA-4 blockade in lung cancer. Method: immunoSEQ multiplex PCR; TCRdb's copy keeps in-frame clones and lacks some. The table has approximately 41,000 clones, under 80% seen once. Material: peripheral blood, obtained from a patient treated with radiotherapy plus ipilimumab. The receptors here all came from a human donor with non-small cell lung cancer who had stable disease on radiotherapy plus ipilimumab.

This clone was counted a few times. This chain uses TRBV5-1 with TRBJ1-2; 8 bases map to TRBD1. This CDR3 is 16 amino acids long. Germline CDR1 is SGHRS and CDR2 is YFSETQ. The trim removed 4 bases at V and 0 bases at J, leaving 8 bases unmatched. CDR3 region: CASSGQGIRPNYGYTF. In DNA form, the CDR3 reads TGCGCCAGCAGCGGACAGGGAATCCGCCCTAACTATGGCTACACCTTC.

CDR3: CARRDYDTGELFF. The CDR3 DNA sequence: TGTGCCCGCCGGGACTATGACACCGGGGAGCTGTTTTTT. The chain carries TRBV30 and TRBJ2-2; 7 bases fit TRBD2. The length of the CDR3 is 13 residues. Germline V lookup: CDR1 GTSNPN, CDR2 SVGIG (reference sequence). V lost 8 bases and J lost 3; bases outside the gene matches: 6.

The CDR3 coding sequence is TGTGCCAGCAGTCGGCTTGACAGCGAGCAGTACTTC. Its protein is CASSRLDSEQYF. The chain carries TRBV6-6 and TRBJ2-7; perhaps TRBD1 as D (5 bases). This CDR3 spans 12 amino acids. The germline gives CDR1 MNHNY, CDR2 SVGAGI (reference sequence). V dropped 5 bases and J dropped 6 bases, with 11 bases sitting between them.

The rearrangement joins TRBV5-1 to TRBJ2-1; 9 bases fit TRBD1. CDR1 SGHRS and CDR2 YFSETQ come from the germline V gene. V lost 0 bases and J lost 6; bases outside the gene matches: 7. This CDR3 spans 16 amino acids. The CDR3 sequence: CASSLVGQGWTNEQFF. The DNA of the CDR3 is TGCGCCAGCAGCTTGGTAGGACAGGGGTGGACCAATGAGCAGTTCTTC.

This chain connects TRBV14 to TRBJ2-1; D ambiguous. This CDR3 is 12 amino acids long. Germline V gene data show CDR1 as SGHDN and CDR2 as FVKESK. Trimming took 4 bases from V and 10 from J, leaving 11 bases between them. The CDR3, as DNA: TGTGCCAGCAGCCCTACTCACGCGGAGCAGTTCTTC. Its protein product is CASSPTHAEQFF.

A single count supports this clone. This chain joins TRBV7-9 and TRBJ1-6; no clear D gene. CDR1 is SEHNR and CDR2 is FQNEAQ in the germline V gene (reference sequence). V lost 4 bases to trimming and J lost 10 bases, with 11 bases between them. CDR3 length: 13 amino acids. The chain's CDR3 is CASSWQTNSPLHF. CDR3 coding DNA: TGTGCCAGCAGCTGGCAGACAAACTCACCCCTCCACTTT.

This chain's CDR3 is CASSSQGSGGYTF. The CDR3 DNA follows: TGTGCCAGCAGCTCACAGGGGTCCGGTGGCTACACCTTC. The V and J genes are TRBV7-3 and TRBJ1-2; 7 bases agree with TRBD1. Germline CDR1 SGHTA, CDR2 FQGTGA. The trim removed 4 bases at V and 7 bases at J, leaving 6 bases unmatched. The CDR3 has 13 residues.

The gene calls are TRBV9 and TRBJ2-3; D might be TRBD1 (6 bases). V was pared by 3 bases and J by 5 bases, with 16 bases between. This CDR3 has 15 residues. The germline V gene encodes CDR1 SGDLS and CDR2 YYNGEE. The CDR3: CASSAQGGIGDTQYF. The CDR3 region has the DNA TGTGCCAGCAGCGCACAGGGTGGAATAGGAGATACGCAGTATTTT.

This clone was picked up one time. The genes are TRBV11-3 and TRBJ1-1; tentatively, D is TRBD1 (6 bases). Germline lookup yields CDR1 SGHNT and CDR2 YENEEA. This CDR3 has 17 residues. Between the trimmed V and J ends, which lost 0 bases and 1 base, there was a span of 15 bases. CDR3 nucleotide sequence: TGTGCCAGCAGCTTAGAAGGGACGGGGGGCAGGAACACTGAAGCTTTCTTT. This encodes CASSLEGTGGRNTEAFF.

Here the CDR3 DNA reads TGTGCCATCAGACGACAGGGAGGCGACACCGGGGAGCTGTTTTTT. Translating gives CAIRRQGGDTGELFF. This chain joins TRBV10-3 and TRBJ2-2; the D gene is possibly TRBD1 (7 bases). Germline CDR1 ENHRY, CDR2 SYGVKD. The CDR3 spans 15 residues. V was clipped by 6 bases and J by 3 bases, with 14 bases between them.

Of note for this clone: An end of the junction does not agree with germline; a read error may underlie this. The rearrangement uses TRBV11-3 and TRBJ2-1; TRBD2 is a possible D gene (5 bases). The CDR3 is 11 amino acids. CDR1 and CDR2 (germline): SGHNT, YENEEA. Written as DNA, the CDR3 is TGTGCCAGCAGCTTAATGAGCGGAGCGATCTTC. As protein: CASSLMSGAIF.

The chain uses TRBV11-2 and TRBJ2-5; a possible D gene is TRBD2 (6 bases). The V end was cut by 5 bases, the J end by 5 bases, with 12 bases between. The CDR3 is 13 residues long. Germline lookup yields CDR1 SGHAT and CDR2 FQNNGV. CDR3 region: CASSPPGEETQYF. The CDR3 coding sequence is TGTGCCAGCAGCCCCCCGGGAGAGGAGACCCAGTACTTC.

The chain's CDR3 is CSVEDWSRGKGTEAFF. The CDR3 bases are TGCAGCGTTGAAGATTGGAGCAGGGGGAAGGGCACTGAAGCTTTCTTT. The chain couples TRBV29-1 to TRBJ1-1, with TRBD1 matching 7 bases. The CDR3 length is 16 residues. Trimming took 0 bases from V and 4 from J; bases not matched to a gene: 11. Germline CDR1 SQVTM, CDR2 ANQGSEA.

The chain combines TRBV4-1 with TRBJ1-5, with 10 bases matching TRBD1. Losses at the gene ends were 4 bases for V and 7 bases for J; bases not matched to a gene: 10. Germline loops: CDR1 MGHRA, CDR2 YSYEKL. This CDR3 region has 16 residues. CDR3: CASSPQGDRGRQPQHF. CDR3 bases: TGCGCCAGCAGCCCTCAGGGGGACAGGGGAAGGCAGCCCCAGCATTTT.

This sequence joins TRBV6-6 and TRBJ2-7; no clear D gene. Trimming left V 7 bases short and J 6 bases short, with 16 bases between. CDR3 length: 13 amino acids. The germline CDR1 and CDR2 sequences are MNHNY and SVGAGI (reference sequence). The CDR3 sequence: CASTPYDTPEQYF. CDR3 nucleotides: TGTGCCAGCACACCTTACGACACTCCCGAGCAGTACTTC.

This chain uses TRBV10-3 with TRBJ2-5; D possibly corresponds to TRBD2 (5 bases). CDR1 ENHRY and CDR2 SYGVKD come from the germline V gene. The V and J ends lost 9 bases and 5 bases respectively, with 13 bases between them. CDR3 length: 12 residues. The CDR3 loop reads CAISPRGETQYF. The CDR3 DNA reads TGTGCCATTTCACCCAGAGGGGAGACCCAGTACTTC.

This clone has only a few counts. V usage is TRBV20-1 and J usage is TRBJ1-2; D is unclear. CDR1 and CDR2 (germline): DFQATT, SNEGSKA (reference sequence). The CDR3 extends over 11 amino acids. The V end was cut by 0 bases, the J end by 5 bases, with 4 bases between. CDR3 coding DNA: TGCAGTGCTAGAGATCAATATGGCTACACCTTC. Protein sequence: CSARDQYGYTF.

V usage is TRBV6-5 and J usage is TRBJ2-7, with D tentatively TRBD2 (5 bases). With 2 bases removed from V and 5 bases from J, the gap between germline ends came to 13 bases. The germline gives CDR1 MNHEY, CDR2 SVGAGI. The CDR3 length is 14 residues. CDR3 sequence reads: CASSYARETDEQYF. The CDR3 DNA is TGTGCCAGCAGTTACGCAAGGGAGACGGACGAGCAGTACTTC.

This chain links TRBV27 with TRBJ1-5, with 10 bases lining up with TRBD1. Germline V gene sequence: CDR1 MNHEY, CDR2 SMNVEV (reference sequence). The junction had 5 bases not matched to a gene; V was cut back by 5 bases and J by 4 bases. The CDR3 loop spans 15 amino acids. CDR3 region: CASSPRTGGNQPQHF. As DNA, the CDR3 is TGTGCCAGCAGTCCTAGGACAGGGGGAAATCAGCCCCAGCATTTT.

This clone was counted only a few times. The rearrangement joins TRBV19 to TRBJ2-1, with a tentative D call TRBD2 (6 bases). Per germline, CDR1 LNHDA and CDR2 SQIVND (reference sequence). V was cut by 6 bases and J by 6 bases, with 9 bases left in between. CDR3 size: 12 residues. The CDR3 here is CASSRDFNEQFF. In DNA, the CDR3 is TGTGCCAGTAGCCGGGACTTCAATGAGCAGTTCTTC.

V gene TRBV6-1 combines with J gene TRBJ2-3; 7 bases map to TRBD2. Per germline, CDR1 MNHNS and CDR2 SASEGT. The J segment lost 4 bases and the V segment lost 6 bases, leaving 7 bases of the junction unmatched. The CDR3 spans 14 residues. CDR3: CASSWGLPPDTQYF. The DNA for the CDR3 is TGTGCCAGCAGCTGGGGACTACCGCCAGATACGCAGTATTTT.

This chain joins TRBV7-9 and TRBJ2-7, with 7 bases identical to TRBD1. V lost 6 bases to trimming and J lost 0 bases; unmatched junction nucleotides: 5. From germline, CDR1 is SEHNR and CDR2 FQNEAQ (reference sequence). The CDR3 has 14 amino acids. The CDR3 loop reads CASSRGQSSYEQYF. The DNA of the CDR3 is TGTGCCAGCAGTAGGGGACAGAGCTCCTACGAGCAGTACTTC.

The V call is TRBV5-1, the J call TRBJ2-7; 9 positions match TRBD1. The junction had 5 bases not matched to a gene; V was cut back by 2 bases and J by 2 bases. From germline, CDR1 is SGHRS and CDR2 YFSETQ. The CDR3 contains 15 residues. CDR3 region: CASSFRQGGTYEQYF. The CDR3 DNA is TGCGCCAGCAGCTTCCGACAGGGGGGGACCTACGAGCAGTACTTC.

This clone has a handful of counts. The chain employs TRBV19 and TRBJ2-4; D remains unclear. Trimming took 3 bases from V and 0 from J, leaving 9 bases between them. The CDR3 runs 15 residues. The germline V gene encodes CDR1 LNHDA and CDR2 SQIVND (reference sequence). The CDR3 reads CASSMAASAKNIQYF. Written as DNA, the CDR3 is TGTGCCAGTAGTATGGCGGCCTCAGCCAAAAACATTCAGTACTTC.

In nucleotides, the CDR3 is TGTGCCAGCAGTTCGACCGGGACAGGGACCTACGAGCAGTACTTC. Translating gives CASSSTGTGTYEQYF. The chain carries TRBV6-6 and TRBJ2-7; 9 bases fit TRBD1. Germline assignment: CDR1 MNHNY and CDR2 SVGAGI (reference sequence). The CDR3 extends over 15 amino acids. With 4 bases clipped from V and 2 bases from J, the junction kept 6 bases outside the gene matches.

V usage is TRBV2 and J usage is TRBJ1-1; 8 bases align to TRBD1. This CDR3 is built from 16 residues. The V gene's germline CDR1 is SNHLY and CDR2 FYNNEI. The junction had 16 bases not matched to a gene; V was cut back by 6 bases and J by 7 bases. The chain's CDR3 is CASSEWGQGAWFEAFF. In DNA form, the CDR3 reads TGTGCCAGCAGCGAATGGGGGCAGGGGGCTTGGTTTGAAGCTTTCTTT. The full variable domain, with the rest looked up from reference TRBV2 and TRBJ1-1, is EPEVTQTPSHQVTQMGQEVILRCVPISNHLYFYWYRQILGQKVEFLVSFYNNEISEKSEIFDDQFSVERPDGSNFTLKIRSTKLEDSAMYFCASSEWGQGAWFEAFFGQGTRLTVV.

CDR3 DNA: TGTGCCAGCTCACCGGACAGGGTTGAAGGCTACACCTTC. Translation: CASSPDRVEGYTF. The chain recombines TRBV18 with TRBJ1-2; 8 bases agree with TRBD1. The V segment lost 3 bases and the J segment 8 bases; nucleotides outside the gene matches: 5. From germline, CDR1 is KGHSH and CDR2 LQKENI. CDR3 size: 13 residues.

The chain employs TRBV4-1 and TRBJ1-2, with TRBD1 matching over 12 bases. Trimming removed 3 bases from V and 4 bases from J; junction bases left unmatched: 12. Germline V CDR1 and CDR2: MGHRA, YSYEKL. This CDR3 has 18 residues. CDR3 sequence reads: CASSQDPGQGALGYGYTF. The DNA of the CDR3 is TGCGCCAGCAGCCAGGATCCGGGACAGGGGGCGCTGGGCTATGGCTACACCTTC.